Shown below are 26 T cell receptor beta chains from a single sample sequenced in a study of blood T cell repertoires in COVID-19. Clones were read by immunoSEQ multiplex PCR, and TCRdb kept only the in-frame ones, dropping some. The table lists some 72,000 clones, roughly 90% of them singletons. The material sequenced was peripheral blood. The receptors come from a man aged 55 to 70 with acute or convalescent COVID-19.

The chain uses TRBV27 and TRBJ2-1; D might be TRBD2 (5 bases). CDR1 is MNHEY, CDR2 SMNVEV, per germline (reference sequence). V shed 7 bases and J shed 8 bases, with 21 bases lying between them. The CDR3 is made up of 15 amino acids. The CDR3 spells CASTSPLARGDEQFF. The CDR3 DNA reads TGTGCCAGCACTTCCCCTCTAGCCCGCGGCGATGAGCAGTTCTTC.

The CDR3 DNA reads TGCAGTGCTCGGTACTACGAGCAGTACTTC. Translated, it gives CSARYYEQYF. V is TRBV20-1 and J is TRBJ2-7, with D unresolved. Trimming took 5 bases from V and 3 from J, leaving 5 bases between them. The CDR3 has 10 residues. Germline V CDR1 and CDR2: DFQATT, SNEGSKA (reference sequence).

With regard to this clone: One end of the junction is discordant with germline, which a read error may explain. The same CDR3 also results from other DNA sequences found in this sample. This chain connects TRBV5-1 to TRBJ1-1; 7 bases are shared with TRBD1. This CDR3 spans 16 amino acids. Looked up from germline, CDR1 is SGHRS and CDR2 is YFSETQ. The CDR3 sequence is CASRQGQNYMNTEAFF. As DNA, the CDR3 is TGCGCCAGCAGGCAGGGACAGAATTACATGAACACTGAGGCTTTCTTT.

The chain employs TRBV19 and TRBJ1-5, with a tentative D call TRBD1 (6 bases). Per germline, CDR1 LNHDA and CDR2 SQIVND (reference sequence). The CDR3 runs to 14 residues. V lost 6 bases and J lost 5, with 14 bases in between. CDR3 DNA sequence: TGTGCCAGTAGCCAGACGGACAGTTATCAGCCCCAGCATTTT. It encodes CASSQTDSYQPQHF.

The chain is built from TRBV19 and TRBJ1-1; 9 bases are a match to TRBD1. V shed 3 bases, J shed 0 bases, and the junction held 5 bases outside the gene matches. CDR1 is LNHDA and CDR2 is SQIVND in the germline V gene (reference sequence). The CDR3 spans 16 residues. The CDR3 protein is CASSIWDRALNTEAFF. CDR3 nucleotide sequence: TGTGCCAGTAGTATTTGGGACAGGGCTTTGAACACTGAAGCTTTCTTT.

The chain has TRBV10-1 and TRBJ1-1; D remains ambiguous. The germline gives CDR1 WNHNN, CDR2 SYGVQD (reference sequence). CDR3 length: 14 residues. The germline V and J ends were trimmed by 2 bases and 4 bases, with 11 bases remaining between them. CDR3 in DNA: TGCGCCAGCAGTGAGCTCGAGGGTGCCACTGAAGCTTTCTTT. It specifies CASSELEGATEAFF.

The chain employs TRBV19 and TRBJ1-2; D might be TRBD1 (6 bases). Germline values: CDR1 LNHDA, CDR2 SQIVND (reference sequence). CDR3 length: 16 residues. Trimming removed 3 bases at V and 5 bases at J, with 19 bases between. The CDR3 loop reads CASSIPGAILLYGYTF. The DNA for the CDR3 is TGTGCCAGTAGTATTCCAGGGGCAATCCTACTATATGGCTACACCTTC.

The table lists this clone with a few counts. DNA of the CDR3: TGTGCCAGCAGCCTCATACAGGGAGATACGCAGTATTTT. It yields the protein CASSLIQGDTQYF. The gene calls are TRBV5-6 and TRBJ2-3; TRBD1 is a possible D gene (6 bases). Trimming left V 4 bases short and J 5 bases short, with 11 bases between. CDR1 and CDR2 from the germline V gene are SGHDT and YYEEEE. The CDR3 has 13 residues.

The chain carries TRBV9 and TRBJ2-7; 14 bases agree with TRBD2. Germline CDR1 reads SGDLS; CDR2 reads YYNGEE. Losses at the gene ends were 4 bases for V and 6 bases for J; bases not matched to a gene: 12. The length of the CDR3 is 17 residues. CDR3 amino acids: CASSLGLAGDPPSEQYF. CDR3 sequence (DNA): TGTGCCAGCAGCCTGGGACTAGCGGGGGACCCACCCTCCGAGCAGTACTTC.

The chain uses TRBV5-1 and TRBJ2-5; 11 positions match TRBD2. V dropped 4 bases and J dropped 2; count of bases not matched to a gene: 4. The CDR3 is made up of 15 amino acids. Per germline, CDR1 SGHRS and CDR2 YFSETQ. The CDR3 spells CASSPLAGGQETQYF. The CDR3 coding sequence is TGCGCCAGCAGCCCGCTAGCGGGGGGACAAGAGACCCAGTACTTC. Full variable domain (remainder filled in from reference TRBV5-1 and TRBJ2-5): KAGVTQTPRYLIKTRGQQVTLSCSPISGHRSVSWYQQTPGQGLQFLFEYFSETQRNKGNFPGRFSGRQFSNSRSEMNVSTLELGDSALYLCASSPLAGGQETQYFGPGTRLLVL.

This clone was detected a few times. The chain uses TRBV7-9 and TRBJ1-1, with 7 bases identical to TRBD1. The CDR3 covers 13 residues. CDR1 SEHNR and CDR2 FQNEAQ come from the germline V gene (reference sequence). The trim removed 6 bases at V and 3 bases at J, leaving 4 bases unmatched. For the CDR3, the DNA is TGTGCCAGCAGTTCGGGACAGCACACTGAAGCTTTCTTT. Its protein product is CASSSGQHTEAFF.

This clone was observed a single time. CDR3 region: CASSLYGTDTQYF. The CDR3 region has the DNA TGTGCCAGCAGCTTGTACGGGACAGATACGCAGTATTTT. The chain joins TRBV5-4 to TRBJ2-3; D uncertain. The length of the CDR3 is 13 residues. Per the germline V gene, CDR1 is SGHNT and CDR2 is YYREEE (reference sequence). V gave up 1 base and J gave up 3 bases, with 6 bases separating them. The full variable domain, with the rest looked up from reference TRBV5-4 and TRBJ2-3, is ETGVTQSPTHLIKTRGQQVTLRCSSQSGHNTVSWYQQALGQGPQFIFQYYREEENGRGNFPPRFSGLQFPNYSSELNVNALELDDSALYLCASSLYGTDTQYFGPGTRLTVL.

V gene TRBV28 combines with J gene TRBJ1-2; 7 positions match TRBD1. Germline V CDR1 and CDR2: MDHEN, SYDVKM. CDR3 length: 14 amino acids. The V and J ends lost 6 bases and 7 bases, in that order; junction bases with no gene match: 11. CDR3 sequence (DNA): TGTGCCAGCAGCACAAACAGGGGTCTATCTGGCTACACCTTC. This encodes CASSTNRGLSGYTF.

This chain's CDR3 is CASSRATGRLDTQYF. Here the CDR3 DNA reads TGTGCCAGCAGCCGCGCGACAGGGAGGTTAGATACGCAGTATTTT. The rearrangement links TRBV14 to TRBJ2-3; D is perhaps TRBD1 (7 bases). The V gene lost 4 bases and the J gene lost 5 bases, with 16 bases spanning the gap. CDR1 and CDR2 from the germline V gene are SGHDN and FVKESK. This CDR3 region has 15 residues.

This clone was found once. This chain joins TRBV6-5 and TRBJ2-3, with 7 positions matching TRBD1. V gave up 6 bases and J gave up 6 bases; unmatched junction bases: 12. The length of the CDR3 is 15 residues. From germline, CDR1 is MNHEY and CDR2 SVGAGI. This CDR3 is CASSLTGDYADTQYF. CDR3 nucleotide sequence: TGTGCCAGCAGCCTTACAGGGGATTACGCTGATACGCAGTATTTT.

In its sample, this clone was seen a few times. This chain uses TRBV5-6 with TRBJ2-3; 9 bases map to TRBD1. The CDR3 contains 14 residues. The V and J ends lost 4 bases and 2 bases, in that order; junction bases with no gene match: 2. CDR1 is SGHDT and CDR2 is YYEEEE in the germline V gene. The CDR3 loop reads CASSRDRDTDTQYF. CDR3 sequence (DNA): TGTGCCAGCAGCCGGGACAGGGACACAGATACGCAGTATTTT.

V is TRBV27 and J is TRBJ1-3, with a weak D call TRBD1 (5 bases). The V end was cut by 6 bases, the J end by 4 bases, with 10 bases between. The CDR3 sequence is 13 residues long. Per the germline V gene, CDR1 is MNHEY and CDR2 is SMNVEV (reference sequence). CDR3 amino acids: CASRSSGGNTIYF. CDR3 DNA: TGTGCCAGCAGGTCGTCAGGGGGAAACACCATATATTTT.

Details on this clone: Other DNA sequences in the same sample also yield this CDR3. The V call is TRBV18, the J call TRBJ2-5; possibly TRBD1 for D (6 bases). This CDR3 region has 14 residues. V shed 3 bases and J shed 1 base, with 9 bases lying between them. Germline loops: CDR1 KGHSH, CDR2 LQKENI. The CDR3 sequence is CASSPSDSQETQYF. CDR3 nucleotide sequence: TGTGCCAGCTCACCTTCGGACAGCCAAGAGACCCAGTACTTC.

The V call is TRBV21-1, the J call TRBJ2-3; the table's D call, TRBD2, has no DNA check behind it. TRBV21-1 is a pseudogene locus. CDR3 length equals 16 residues. The CDR3 spells CASSKAKKLVADTQYF. The DNA of the CDR3 is TGTGCCAGCAGCAAAGCTAAAAAGCTGGTGGCAGATACGCAGTATTTT.

The chain is built from TRBV12-5 and TRBJ1-6; 7 bases are shared with TRBD1. Per the germline V gene, CDR1 is LGHNT and CDR2 is FRNRAP. This CDR3 is built from 15 residues. Trimming cost V 5 bases and J 4 bases; bases outside gene matches: 5. CDR3 coding DNA: TGTGCTAGTGGTCCTTCGGGACAGTATAATTCACCCCTCCACTTT. It encodes CASGPSGQYNSPLHF.

V gene TRBV18 combines with J gene TRBJ1-4, with a possible D match to TRBD1 (5 bases). This CDR3 region has 14 residues. Germline values: CDR1 KGHSH, CDR2 LQKENI. V was clipped by 0 bases and J by 7 bases, with 9 bases between them. The CDR3 protein is CASSPPTVGEKLFF. The CDR3, as DNA: TGTGCCAGCTCACCACCGACAGTGGGTGAAAAACTGTTTTTT.

The chain combines TRBV12-3 or TRBV12-4 with TRBJ1-2; 8 nucleotides agree with TRBD1. V lost 6 bases, J lost 8 bases, and 8 bases stayed unmatched. The CDR3 runs to 13 residues. CDR3: CASSKQGVGGYTF. The DNA for the CDR3 is TGTGCCAGCAGCAAACAGGGGGTTGGGGGCTACACCTTC.

This chain joins TRBV6-1 and TRBJ1-1, with 12 bases that match TRBD1. Trimming cost V 3 bases and J 1 base; bases outside gene matches: 6. Germline V gene lookup returns CDR1 MNHNS and CDR2 SASEGT. CDR3 length equals 17 residues. CDR3 sequence reads: CASSEGGQGARNTEAFF. The CDR3 nucleotides read TGTGCCAGCAGTGAGGGGGGACAGGGGGCTAGGAACACTGAAGCTTTCTTT.

Only a few counts were recorded for this clone. The genes are TRBV6-5 and TRBJ2-7; D might be TRBD2 (7 bases). There are 16 residues in the CDR3. CDR1 and CDR2 (germline): MNHEY, SVGAGI. V dropped 2 bases and J dropped 4 bases, with 18 bases sitting between them. CDR3 DNA: TGTGCCAGCAGTTACGGCGGCGGGGGCCCAATTTACGAGCAGTACTTC. As protein: CASSYGGGGPIYEQYF.

In its sample, this clone was seen once. The J gene is TRBJ1-1, the V gene TRBV29-1, with 7 bases matching TRBD1. With V trimmed by 0 bases and J by 6 bases, 4 bases remained unmatched. The CDR3 is 13 residues long. Germline values: CDR1 SQVTM, CDR2 ANQGSEA. The chain's CDR3 is CSVEEVTGAEAFF. CDR3 DNA sequence: TGCAGCGTTGAAGAGGTAACAGGGGCTGAAGCTTTCTTT.

The genes are TRBV11-2 and TRBJ1-5, with 8 bases aligning to TRBD1. Germline V lookup: CDR1 SGHAT, CDR2 FQNNGV. V lost 4 bases to trimming and J lost 5 bases; unmatched junction nucleotides: 16. The CDR3 totals 18 residues. The CDR3 protein is CASSYPRATGGAYQPQHF. The CDR3 nucleotides are TGTGCCAGCAGCTATCCGAGAGCCACAGGGGGGGCGTATCAGCCCCAGCATTTT.